The entry that follows covers one TCR beta chain sequence. Its antigen remains unknown. These data come from a study of cytomegalovirus exposure and HLA in healthy donors. Overall study context: Researchers found that about 84% of almost 400 genotyped donors fell within the Caucasian-associated ancestry cluster. Study results and caveats: The number of N-insertions in an Asian-associated ancestry cluster was reportedly below the roughly 620-donor mean in a later analysis. Across donors, presence/absence analyses took sequencing depth to be roughly uniform. Accounts indicate the classifier identified cytomegalovirus status with strong specificity and sensitivity.

PCR amplification relied on 60 Vbeta primers (plus 13 Jbeta primers). Profiling relied on immunoSEQ multiplex PCR, and the TCRdb table lists in-frame clones only, not all of them. The table shows 180,000 or so clones, with 72% occurring only once. CDR3 length: 13 residues. Germline CDR1 LNHDA, CDR2 SQIVND (reference sequence). With 4 bases removed from V and 6 bases from J, the gap between germline ends came to 7 bases. Material: PBMCs. The clonotype originates from a human donor in good health. The chain links TRBV19 to TRBJ1-6, with D possibly matching TRBD1 (5 bases). CDR3 amino acids: CASSKQGNSPLHF. The CDR3 DNA reads as TGTGCCAGTAGTAAGCAGGGTAATTCACCCCTCCACTTT.